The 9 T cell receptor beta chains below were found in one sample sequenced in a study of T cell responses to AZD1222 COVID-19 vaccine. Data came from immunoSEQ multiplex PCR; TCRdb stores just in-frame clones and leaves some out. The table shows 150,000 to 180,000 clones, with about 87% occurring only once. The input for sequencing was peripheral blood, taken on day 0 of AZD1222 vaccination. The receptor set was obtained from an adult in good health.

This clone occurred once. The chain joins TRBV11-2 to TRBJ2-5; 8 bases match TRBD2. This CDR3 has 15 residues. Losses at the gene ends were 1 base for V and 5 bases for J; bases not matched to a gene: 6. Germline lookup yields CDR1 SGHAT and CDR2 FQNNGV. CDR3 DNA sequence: TGTGCCAGCAGCTTAGGTCGGGGGGGCCGCGAGACCCAGTACTTC. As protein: CASSLGRGGRETQYF. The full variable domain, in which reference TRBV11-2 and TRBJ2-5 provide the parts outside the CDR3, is EAGVAQSPRYKIIEKRQSVAFWCNPISGHATLYWYQQILGQGPKLLIQFQNNGVVDDSQLPKDRFSAERLKGVDSTLKIQPAKLEDSAVYLCASSLGRGGRETQYFGPGTRLLVL.

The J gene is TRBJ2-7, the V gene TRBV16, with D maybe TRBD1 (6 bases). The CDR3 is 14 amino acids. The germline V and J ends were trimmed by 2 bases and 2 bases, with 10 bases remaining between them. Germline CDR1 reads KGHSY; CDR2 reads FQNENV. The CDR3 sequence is CASSQNRVPYEQYF. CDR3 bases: TGTGCCAGCAGCCAAAACAGGGTACCCTACGAGCAGTACTTC.

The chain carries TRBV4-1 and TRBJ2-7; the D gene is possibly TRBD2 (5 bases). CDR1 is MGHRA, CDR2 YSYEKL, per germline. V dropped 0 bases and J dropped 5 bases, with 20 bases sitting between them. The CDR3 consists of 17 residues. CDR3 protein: CASSQEVLGGGIHEQYF. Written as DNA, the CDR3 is TGCGCCAGCAGCCAAGAAGTCTTGGGCGGAGGTATCCACGAGCAGTACTTC.

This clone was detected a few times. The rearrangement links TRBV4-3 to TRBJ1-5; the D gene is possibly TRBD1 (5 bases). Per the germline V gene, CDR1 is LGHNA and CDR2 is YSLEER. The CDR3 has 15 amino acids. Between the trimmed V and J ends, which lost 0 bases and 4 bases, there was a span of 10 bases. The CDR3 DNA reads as TGCGCCAGCAGCCAAGAAAGGACAAGTAATCAGCCCCAGCATTTT. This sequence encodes CASSQERTSNQPQHF.

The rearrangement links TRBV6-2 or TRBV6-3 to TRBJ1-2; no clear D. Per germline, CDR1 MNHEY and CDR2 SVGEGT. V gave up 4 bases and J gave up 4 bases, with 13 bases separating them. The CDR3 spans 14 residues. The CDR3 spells CASSLVSEVYGYTF. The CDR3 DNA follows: TGTGCCAGCAGTTTGGTCTCGGAGGTCTATGGCTACACCTTC.

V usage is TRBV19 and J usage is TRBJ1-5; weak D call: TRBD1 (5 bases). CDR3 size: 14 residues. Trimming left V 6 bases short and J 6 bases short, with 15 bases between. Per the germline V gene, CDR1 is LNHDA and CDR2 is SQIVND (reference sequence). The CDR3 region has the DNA TGTGCCAGTAGGATGATGGGTGGGGGTCAGCCCCAGCATTTT. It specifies CASRMMGGGQPQHF.

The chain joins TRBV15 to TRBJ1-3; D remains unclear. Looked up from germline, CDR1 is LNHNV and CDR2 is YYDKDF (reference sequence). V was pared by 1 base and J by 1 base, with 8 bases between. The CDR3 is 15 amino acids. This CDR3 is CATSRVEESGNTIYF. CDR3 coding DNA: TGTGCCACCAGCAGAGTGGAAGAATCTGGAAACACCATATATTTT.

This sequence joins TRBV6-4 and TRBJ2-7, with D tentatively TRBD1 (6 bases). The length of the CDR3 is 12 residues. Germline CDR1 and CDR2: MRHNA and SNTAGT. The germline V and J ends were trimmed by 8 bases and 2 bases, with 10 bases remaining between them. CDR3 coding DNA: TGTGCCAGCTGTCAGGGGACCTACGAGCAGTACTTC. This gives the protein CASCQGTYEQYF.

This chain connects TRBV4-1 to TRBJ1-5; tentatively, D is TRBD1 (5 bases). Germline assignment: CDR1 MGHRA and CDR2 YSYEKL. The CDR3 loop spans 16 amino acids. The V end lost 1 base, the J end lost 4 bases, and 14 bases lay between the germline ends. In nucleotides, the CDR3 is TGCGCCAGCAGCCAAGGGCCAGGGCGGGGAAATCAGCCCCAGCATTTT. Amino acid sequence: CASSQGPGRGNQPQHF.